A single sample is the source of the 17 T cell receptor beta chains below, sequenced in a study of blood T cell repertoires in COVID-19. Method: immunoSEQ multiplex PCR; TCRdb's copy keeps in-frame clones and lacks some. This sample has tens of thousands of clones; around 85% occur once, and the top ten carry 9% to 10%. What was sequenced was peripheral blood. Receptors originate from a human donor in a cohort sampled during active COVID-19.

In regard to this clone: Other DNA sequences within the sample encode an identical CDR3. The chain employs TRBV2 and TRBJ1-2; TRBD1 is a possible D gene (6 bases). The CDR3 length is 12 residues. Per germline, CDR1 SNHLY and CDR2 FYNNEI. V lost 5 bases to trimming and J lost 4 bases, with 8 bases between them. The CDR3 nucleotides read TGTGCCAGCAGTCCGGACAGCTATGGCTACACCTTC. This sequence encodes CASSPDSYGYTF.

The J gene is TRBJ2-3, the V gene TRBV7-8, with D maybe TRBD1 (6 bases). V was pared by 8 bases and J by 6 bases, with 12 bases between. The CDR3 spans 12 residues. Germline values: CDR1 SGHVS, CDR2 FQNEAQ. Here the CDR3 DNA reads TGTGCCAGCTCGTTTCAGGGGGATACGCAGTATTTT. It is translated as CASSFQGDTQYF. Full variable domain (outside the CDR3, taken from reference TRBV7-8 and TRBJ2-3): GAGVSQSPRYKVAKRGQDVALRCDPISGHVSLFWYQQALGQGPEFLTYFQNEAQLDKSGLPSDRFFAERPEGSVSTLKIQRTQQEDSAVYLCASSFQGDTQYFGPGTRLTVL.

The J gene is TRBJ2-2, the V gene TRBV7-8; maybe TRBD1 (5 bases). Germline loops: CDR1 SGHVS, CDR2 FQNEAQ. The CDR3 has 15 amino acids. Trimming took 5 bases from V and 1 from J, leaving 11 bases between them. The CDR3 is CASSIHGQNTGELFF. CDR3 nucleotide sequence: TGTGCCAGCAGCATCCACGGACAGAACACCGGGGAGCTGTTTTTT.

J is TRBJ2-2 and V is TRBV13, with 7 bases fitting TRBD1. Per germline, CDR1 PRHDT and CDR2 FYEKMQ (reference sequence). V gave up 5 bases and J gave up 0 bases; unmatched junction bases: 9. The CDR3 has 17 residues. In DNA form, the CDR3 reads TGTGCCAGCAGCGTAAATGGACAGGCGACGAACACCGGGGAGCTGTTTTTT. Protein product: CASSVNGQATNTGELFF.

The genes are TRBV3-1 (or the pseudogene TRBV3-2) and TRBJ2-2; 7 bases line up with TRBD1. This CDR3 spans 16 amino acids. Losses at the gene ends were 2 bases for V and 1 base for J; bases not matched to a gene: 4. Germline V gene lookup returns CDR1 LGHDT and CDR2 YNNKEL (reference sequence). The CDR3 region has the DNA TGTGCCAGCAGCCAATCCGGGACAGAGAACACCGGGGAGCTGTTTTTT. Protein product: CASSQSGTENTGELFF.

This rearrangement joins TRBV21-1 to TRBJ2-3; TRBD1 is the table's D call, not checked against the DNA. TRBV21-1 is flagged as a pseudogene. The CDR3 consists of 19 residues. CDR3 nucleotides: TGTGCCAGCAGCATCTCATGGGCCAGGACAGGGACACCCACAGATACGCAGTATTTT. Translating it yields CASSISWARTGTPTDTQYF.

This chain uses TRBV6-5 with TRBJ2-3, with 9 bases aligning to TRBD2. This CDR3 has 16 residues. Germline CDR1 MNHEY, CDR2 SVGAGI. The V segment lost 0 bases and the J segment 4 bases; nucleotides outside the gene matches: 5. The CDR3 spells CASSYSGLAISDTQYF. The CDR3 nucleotides are TGTGCCAGCAGTTACTCGGGACTAGCAATTTCAGATACGCAGTATTTT.

The V call is TRBV4-2, the J call TRBJ2-5; 8 bases fit TRBD1. CDR1 and CDR2 from the germline V gene are LGHNA and YNFKEQ. CDR3 size: 16 residues. Trimming cost V 4 bases and J 5 bases; bases outside gene matches: 12. The CDR3 here is CASSPTSGTGWETQYF. CDR3 nucleotide sequence: TGTGCCAGCAGCCCCACTTCCGGGACAGGTTGGGAGACCCAGTACTTC.

The V gene is TRBV6-5, the J gene TRBJ2-7, with a weak D call TRBD1 (5 bases). Germline loops: CDR1 MNHEY, CDR2 SVGAGI. This CDR3 comprises 12 residues. Trimming removed 8 bases from V and 3 bases from J, with 11 bases in between. The CDR3 here is CASGAWDYEQYF. The CDR3 coding sequence is TGTGCCAGCGGGGCCTGGGACTACGAGCAGTACTTC.

The V gene is TRBV2, the J gene TRBJ1-2; 8 positions agree with TRBD1. From germline, CDR1 is SNHLY and CDR2 FYNNEI. The ends lost 7 bases at V and 2 bases at J; junction bases unmatched: 6. The CDR3 consists of 14 residues. The CDR3 region has the DNA TGTGCCAGCAACCCCGGGACAGGCAACTATGGCTACACCTTC. Translated: CASNPGTGNYGYTF.

This chain links TRBV9 with TRBJ2-7, with D maybe TRBD1 (6 bases). This CDR3 region has 15 residues. Trimming removed 0 bases from V and 1 base from J, with 11 bases in between. Germline values: CDR1 SGDLS, CDR2 YYNGEE. The CDR3 spells CASSVGTDPSYEQYF. CDR3 DNA sequence: TGTGCCAGCAGCGTAGGGACAGACCCTTCCTACGAGCAGTACTTC.

The chain carries TRBV7-2 and TRBJ2-5; D may be TRBD1 (6 bases). Between the trimmed V and J ends, which lost 4 bases and 1 base, there was a span of 10 bases. CDR1 is SGHTA, CDR2 FQGNSA, per germline. This CDR3 region has 14 residues. CDR3 protein: CASSSTGFQETQYF. In DNA form, the CDR3 reads TGTGCCAGCAGCTCGACAGGCTTCCAAGAGACCCAGTACTTC.

This clone came up once. This chain joins TRBV3-1 (or the pseudogene TRBV3-2) and TRBJ2-1; the match to TRBD2 covers 7 bases. The length of the CDR3 is 18 residues. CDR1 is LGHDT and CDR2 is YNNKEL in the germline V gene (reference sequence). With V trimmed by 0 bases and J by 0 bases, 8 bases remained unmatched. In DNA, the CDR3 is TGTGCCAGCAGCCAAGACCTCCTTGGCGGGAGCTCCTACAATGAGCAGTTCTTC. Translation: CASSQDLLGGSSYNEQFF.

This sequence joins TRBV5-4 and TRBJ2-1; TRBD2 is a possible D gene (6 bases). V lost 4 bases and J lost 0, with 23 bases in between. There are 19 residues in the CDR3. Germline CDR1 and CDR2: SGHNT and YYREEE (reference sequence). The CDR3 reads CASSDSPGISTSSYNEQFF. As DNA, the CDR3 is TGTGCCAGCAGCGACAGCCCGGGGATCTCGACTAGCTCCTACAATGAGCAGTTCTTC.

This chain links TRBV14 with TRBJ1-2; 7 bases align to TRBD1. The CDR3 runs to 14 residues. Per germline, CDR1 SGHDN and CDR2 FVKESK. The V segment lost 3 bases and the J segment 8 bases; nucleotides outside the gene matches: 9. The CDR3 region is CASSQSTGLSGYTF. The CDR3 DNA is TGTGCCAGCAGCCAGTCGACAGGGCTGAGCGGCTACACCTTC.

The chain carries TRBV7-2 and TRBJ2-3, with 8 bases that match TRBD2. There are 19 residues in the CDR3. Looked up from germline, CDR1 is SGHTA and CDR2 is FQGNSA. V was clipped by 1 base and J by 5 bases; unmatched bases: 17. The chain's CDR3 is CASSLVGLRSGSPLDTQYF. The CDR3 DNA reads as TGTGCCAGCAGCTTAGTCGGTCTTCGGAGCGGGAGTCCGCTAGATACGCAGTATTTT.

The chain combines TRBV7-9 with TRBJ1-2; TRBD1 aligns across 8 bases. CDR1 and CDR2 (germline): SEHNR, FQNEAQ (reference sequence). CDR3 length: 14 amino acids. The ends lost 2 bases at V and 8 bases at J; junction bases unmatched: 7. Here the CDR3 reads CASSLNGQGGGYTF. The CDR3 coding sequence is TGTGCCAGCAGCTTAAACGGACAGGGCGGAGGCTACACCTTC.